What follows describes a single TCR beta chain. The data were obtained in a study of T cell clusters in autoimmune cytopenias. TRB amplification used approximately 0.25 ug of peripheral blood genomic DNA. In germline, CDR1 is KGHDR, CDR2 SFDVKD. The length of the CDR3 is 16 residues. TRB was amplified by touch-down multiplex PCR, primer pools A and B combined. For each CDR3 protein, TCRdb gives one entry from its re-call of the multiplex PCR reads, without DNA. This sample's table reports about 5,500 distinct CDR3 sequences. These same records also appear under a second study, on T cell repertoires in aging, cancer and after chemotherapy.

This receptor was obtained from a human donor in good health. The rearrangement uses TRBV24-1 and TRBJ2-3; no DNA is available, so the TRBD1 call from TCRdb remains unchecked. Material for sequencing was peripheral blood. CDR3 in amino acids: CATSDLGRGRQDTQYF.